These 32 T cell receptor beta chains originate from one sample sequenced in a study of cytomegalovirus exposure and HLA in healthy donors. Researchers ran the PCR with 60 Vbeta and 13 Jbeta primers. The repertoire was sequenced with immunoSEQ multiplex PCR; TCRdb's copy has only in-frame clones and lacks some. The sample comprises 200,000 to 250,000 clones, roughly 91% of which are singletons, and over 0.95% rests with the top ten. The sample taken for sequencing was PBMCs. The origin of the receptors is a woman aged 18-29 years in good health and CMV-seronegative.

The chain employs TRBV11-2 and TRBJ2-3, with D perhaps TRBD2 (6 bases). The ends were cut back, 1 base at V and 14 bases at J, with 10 bases in the middle. This CDR3 is 11 amino acids long. From germline, CDR1 is SGHAT and CDR2 FQNNGV. The CDR3 DNA reads TGTGCCAGCAGCTTAGGGGGAGGACGGTATTTT. Encoded protein: CASSLGGGRYF.

The chain uses TRBV13 and TRBJ1-1; D is ambiguous. The length of the CDR3 is 14 residues. Trimming removed 2 bases at V and 3 bases at J, with 10 bases between. Germline CDR1 is PRHDT and CDR2 is FYEKMQ (reference sequence). CDR3 sequence reads: CASSLPTAHTEAFF. The CDR3 region has the DNA TGTGCCAGCAGCTTACCGACTGCGCACACTGAAGCTTTCTTT.

This clone is a singleton in its sample. This chain joins TRBV7-6 and TRBJ2-2; 9 nucleotides line up with TRBD1. CDR1 SGHVS and CDR2 FNYEAQ come from the germline V gene. The CDR3 runs to 16 residues. The J segment lost 1 base and the V segment lost 4 bases, leaving 4 bases of the junction unmatched. The CDR3 nucleotides are TGTGCCAGCAGCTCGACAGGGGGTCAGAACACCGGGGAGCTGTTTTTT. It yields the protein CASSSTGGQNTGELFF.

This clone was recorded a few times. CDR3 coding DNA: TGTGCCAGCAGCTTGGGCCCTAACAGGGTTTATAGGACCTACGAGCAGTACTTC. Protein: CASSLGPNRVYRTYEQYF. The genes are TRBV11-3 and TRBJ2-7; TRBD1 might be the D (6 bases). Germline lookup yields CDR1 SGHNT and CDR2 YENEEA. The CDR3 is 18 amino acids. The germline V and J ends were trimmed by 3 bases and 2 bases, with 23 bases remaining between them. Full variable domain (rest looked up from reference TRBV11-3 and TRBJ2-7): EAGVVQSPRYKIIEKKQPVAFWCNPISGHNTLYWYLQNLGQGPELLIRYENEEAVDDSQLPKDRFSAERLKGVDSTLKIQPAELGDSAVYLCASSLGPNRVYRTYEQYFGPGTRLTVT.

V and J are TRBV5-6 and TRBJ2-1; TRBD2 matches 9 bases. The CDR3 contains 16 residues. CDR1 SGHDT and CDR2 YYEEEE come from the germline V gene. V shed 9 bases, J shed 4 bases, and the junction held 14 bases outside the gene matches. In DNA form, the CDR3 reads TGTGCCACACAGGACCAAAGCGGGGGGTATTACAATGAGCAGTTCTTC. Protein: CATQDQSGGYYNEQFF.

The genes are TRBV7-2 and TRBJ2-4, with D possibly TRBD2 on 6 matching bases. The germline V gene encodes CDR1 SGHTA and CDR2 FQGNSA. This CDR3 has 15 amino acids. V shed 4 bases and J shed 4 bases, with 14 bases lying between them. The CDR3 DNA reads as TGTGCCAGCAGCTCAGCGGGTGGAGGGAAAAACATTCAGTACTTC. It codes for CASSSAGGGKNIQYF.

The chain couples TRBV5-4 to TRBJ2-7, with D tentatively TRBD1 (6 bases). V was clipped by 0 bases and J by 6 bases, with 16 bases between them. The CDR3 covers 15 residues. Germline V gives CDR1 SGHNT, CDR2 YYREEE (reference sequence). The CDR3 sequence is CASSLVNQQGFEQYF. CDR3 nucleotides: TGTGCCAGCAGCTTGGTAAATCAACAGGGTTTCGAGCAGTACTTC.

CDR3 nucleotide sequence: TGTGCCAGCAGCGTAGGTCTACTAGCGGGAGCCGGGGAGCTGTTTTTT. It is translated as CASSVGLLAGAGELFF. The V call is TRBV9, the J call TRBJ2-2; 11 bases agree with TRBD2. CDR1 and CDR2 from the germline V gene are SGDLS and YYNGEE. The CDR3 consists of 16 residues. V shed 0 bases and J 6 bases; nucleotides not matched to a gene: 4.

V gene TRBV19 combines with J gene TRBJ1-4, with 8 bases matching TRBD1. The CDR3 consists of 15 residues. With 6 bases clipped from V and 6 bases from J, the junction kept 9 bases outside the gene matches. In germline, CDR1 is LNHDA, CDR2 SQIVND (reference sequence). The CDR3 bases are TGTGCCAGTAGCCAAATACAGGGGGGGGATGAAAAACTGTTTTTT. Translated, it gives CASSQIQGGDEKLFF.

V usage is TRBV18 and J usage is TRBJ1-1; TRBD1 is a possible D gene (6 bases). Germline V lookup: CDR1 KGHSH, CDR2 LQKENI. The CDR3 length is 15 residues. V gave up 3 bases and J gave up 11 bases, with 22 bases separating them. DNA for the CDR3: TGTGCCAGCTCACCCCGTGGGACACCGCAGGATACTGCTTTCTTT. It is translated as CASSPRGTPQDTAFF. Complete variable domain (other parts from reference TRBV18 and TRBJ1-1): NAGVMQNPRHLVRRRGQEARLRCSPMKGHSHVYWYRQLPEEGLKFMVYLQKENIIDESGMPKERFSAEFPKEGPSILRIQQVVRGDSAAYFCASSPRGTPQDTAFFGQGTRLTVV.

The V gene is TRBV12-1, the J gene TRBJ2-7; the table calls TRBD1, which could not be checked here. TRBV12-1 is listed as a pseudogene. The CDR3 extends over 17 amino acids. Written as DNA, the CDR3 is TGTGCCAGCAGCGTAAGGGTCAGGGCCTACGAACCCTACGAGCAGTACTTC. This translates into CASSVRVRAYEPYEQYF.

The CDR3 bases are TGCGCCAGCAGCTTGGGGGGACTAGCGGACTTTTACTACAATGAGCAGTTCTTC. Protein product: CASSLGGLADFYYNEQFF. This chain joins TRBV5-1 and TRBJ2-1; 11 nucleotides match TRBD2. V lost 0 bases to trimming and J lost 3 bases; unmatched junction nucleotides: 8. Germline values: CDR1 SGHRS, CDR2 YFSETQ. The CDR3 consists of 18 residues.

The J gene is TRBJ2-1, the V gene TRBV7-2, with 9 bases fitting TRBD2. Germline values: CDR1 SGHTA, CDR2 FQGNSA. V trimming: 1 base; J trimming: 6 bases; junction bases outside the gene matches: 7. The CDR3 has 16 residues. As DNA, the CDR3 is TGTGCCAGCAGCTTAGATCCTAGCGGGGTAGGCAATGAGCAGTTCTTC. This translates into CASSLDPSGVGNEQFF.

The chain's CDR3 is CASSQDTLDTEAFF. In nucleotides, the CDR3 is TGCGCCAGCAGCCAAGATACTCTTGACACTGAAGCTTTCTTT. The rearrangement uses TRBV4-3 and TRBJ1-1; D uncertain. Trimming cost V 0 bases and J 3 bases, with 8 bases left between them. The CDR3 runs to 14 residues. Germline lookup yields CDR1 LGHNA and CDR2 YSLEER.

This clone appeared once. The CDR3 does not end in the conserved phenylalanine or tryptophan, so this is likely a read error. J is TRBJ2-7 and V is TRBV5-1; TRBD1 matches at 7 bases. The CDR3 has 18 amino acids. Germline V gives CDR1 SGHRS, CDR2 YFSETQ. Trimming cost V 4 bases and J 1 base; bases outside gene matches: 17. The CDR3 region is CASSIGTAPEGLSYEQYL. The CDR3 DNA reads TGCGCCAGCAGCATTGGGACAGCGCCCGAGGGGCTTTCCTACGAGCAGTACCTC.

This chain uses TRBV5-1 with TRBJ2-7; D not certain. Trimming left V 6 bases short and J 3 bases short, with 10 bases between. The CDR3 has 12 amino acids. Germline assignment: CDR1 SGHRS and CDR2 YFSETQ. The CDR3 nucleotides read TGCGCCAGCACGGGTAGCCGCTACGAGCAGTACTTC. Amino acids: CASTGSRYEQYF.

J is TRBJ1-2 and V is TRBV2, with D uncertain. The ends were cut back, 6 bases at V and 5 bases at J, with 7 bases in the middle. The germline V gene has CDR1 SNHLY and CDR2 FYNNEI. The CDR3 loop spans 11 amino acids. CDR3 protein: CASRSEYGYTF. In DNA, the CDR3 is TGTGCCAGCAGGAGTGAGTATGGCTACACCTTC.

CDR3 loop: CATSFGQGAGQPQHF. The CDR3 DNA reads as TGTGCCACCAGCTTCGGACAGGGGGCCGGTCAGCCCCAGCATTTT. This chain links TRBV15 with TRBJ1-5, with TRBD1 identical over 11 bases. Per the germline V gene, CDR1 is LNHNV and CDR2 is YYDKDF (reference sequence). This CDR3 is built from 15 residues. The V gene end was trimmed by 5 bases and the J gene end by 6 bases; junction bases not matched to a gene: 6.

This clone was seen more than once but under ten times. The V gene is TRBV7-6, the J gene TRBJ2-1; 7 nucleotides align to TRBD1. CDR3 length: 15 residues. Germline values: CDR1 SGHVS, CDR2 FNYEAQ. With 5 bases clipped from V and 4 bases from J, the junction kept 8 bases outside the gene matches. Here the CDR3 DNA reads TGTGCCAGCAGCCCGACAGGGTCTAAGTACAATGAGCAGTTCTTC. Protein: CASSPTGSKYNEQFF.

This clone was found once. V usage is TRBV7-9 and J usage is TRBJ1-1; weak D call: TRBD1 (6 bases). The germline V gene has CDR1 SEHNR and CDR2 FQNEAQ (reference sequence). Trimming pared 4 bases from V and 3 bases from J, leaving 6 bases between. There are 12 residues in the CDR3. The CDR3 DNA follows: TGTGCCAGCAGCTACAGGGACACTGAAGCTTTCTTT. Encoded protein: CASSYRDTEAFF.

The chain couples TRBV5-6 to TRBJ2-7, with D possibly matching TRBD2 (6 bases). Per the germline V gene, CDR1 is SGHDT and CDR2 is YYEEEE. This CDR3 is 17 amino acids long. The V end lost 5 bases, the J end lost 1 base, and 22 bases lay between the germline ends. The CDR3 coding sequence is TGTGCCAGCAGTATGCCCTATGGATCGCGGGGATCCTACGAGCAGTACTTC. Protein: CASSMPYGSRGSYEQYF.

The sample holds one count of this clone. V is TRBV2 and J is TRBJ1-3, with D possibly matching TRBD1 (5 bases). Trimming pared 3 bases from V and 1 base from J, leaving 10 bases between. CDR1 is SNHLY, CDR2 FYNNEI, per germline. The CDR3 length is 15 residues. Written as DNA, the CDR3 is TGTGCCAGCAGTGATGGAGGGGAATCTGGAAACACCATATATTTT. Translation gives CASSDGGESGNTIYF.

The chain has TRBV5-1 and TRBJ2-1; 12 nucleotides line up with TRBD2. Germline CDR1 SGHRS, CDR2 YFSETQ. The CDR3 runs 18 residues. The J segment lost 3 bases and the V segment lost 1 base, leaving 8 bases of the junction unmatched. DNA for the CDR3: TGCGCCAGCAGCTTGTGGGCTAGCGGGAGGGCCGTCTACAATGAGCAGTTCTTC. Residues: CASSLWASGRAVYNEQFF.

The chain uses TRBV11-3 and TRBJ2-1; 10 bases line up with TRBD2. Germline CDR1 is SGHNT and CDR2 is YENEEA. The CDR3 has 17 residues. Unmatched junction bases numbered 6, after V lost 1 base and J lost 3 bases. This CDR3 reads CASSLVSVAGGYNEQFF. The CDR3 DNA sequence: TGTGCCAGCAGCTTAGTAAGTGTAGCGGGGGGCTACAATGAGCAGTTCTTC.

The J gene is TRBJ2-7, the V gene TRBV2; TRBD2 matches at 9 bases. Per the germline V gene, CDR1 is SNHLY and CDR2 is FYNNEI. Trimming took 4 bases from V and 5 from J; bases not matched to a gene: 6. This CDR3 has 14 amino acids. CDR3 sequence: CASSVEAGGHEQYF. CDR3 nucleotides: TGTGCCAGCAGTGTAGAAGCGGGAGGCCACGAGCAGTACTTC.

This clone was counted between two and nine times. This chain joins TRBV27 and TRBJ1-1; D possibly corresponds to TRBD1 (5 bases). With 3 bases removed from V and 4 bases from J, the gap between germline ends came to 12 bases. Germline V CDR1 and CDR2: MNHEY, SMNVEV (reference sequence). This CDR3 is 14 amino acids long. CDR3 in amino acids: CASSLADMGTEAFF. The CDR3 region has the DNA TGTGCCAGCAGTTTGGCGGACATGGGCACTGAAGCTTTCTTT.

J is TRBJ1-4 and V is TRBV7-8, with 8 bases lining up with TRBD1. Germline V gene sequence: CDR1 SGHVS, CDR2 FQNEAQ. The J segment lost 8 bases and the V segment lost 2 bases, leaving 4 bases of the junction unmatched. The CDR3 has 14 residues. The CDR3 loop reads CASSLNRGTEKLFF. In nucleotides, the CDR3 is TGTGCCAGCAGCTTAAACAGGGGGACCGAAAAACTGTTTTTT.

V usage is TRBV23-1 and J usage is TRBJ2-7; D remains unclear. TRBV23-1 is an ORF; its function is uncertain. CDR3 length: 13 amino acids. Between the trimmed V and J ends, which lost 2 bases and 4 bases, there was a span of 9 bases. The CDR3 DNA follows: TGCGCCAGCAGTCAAGGTCTGGAGTACGAGCAGTACTTC. Translation: CASSQGLEYEQYF.

The DNA of the CDR3 is TGTGCCAGTACCTCAGGGATGACTGAAGCTTTCTTT. Translating it yields CASTSGMTEAFF. The V gene is TRBV19, the J gene TRBJ1-1; tentative D call: TRBD1 (5 bases). This CDR3 spans 12 amino acids. CDR1 is LNHDA, CDR2 SQIVND, per germline (reference sequence). Deletions cut 7 bases from V and 5 bases from J, with 11 bases between.

CDR3: CASSLSISPTGNYGYTF. The CDR3 region has the DNA TGCGCCAGCAGCTTGTCTATTTCCCCAACAGGGAACTATGGCTACACCTTC. The V gene is TRBV5-1, the J gene TRBJ1-2; D might be TRBD1 (6 bases). CDR1 and CDR2 (germline): SGHRS, YFSETQ. The CDR3 is made up of 17 amino acids. Trimming cost V 1 base and J 2 bases, with 18 bases left between them. The full variable domain, rest sourced from reference TRBV5-1 and TRBJ1-2, is KAGVTQTPRYLIKTRGQQVTLSCSPISGHRSVSWYQQTPGQGLQFLFEYFSETQRNKGNFPGRFSGRQFSNSRSEMNVSTLELGDSALYLCASSLSISPTGNYGYTFGSGTRLTVV.

This clone was detected only once. V and J are TRBV5-4 and TRBJ2-7; 12 nucleotides line up with TRBD2. V gave up 2 bases and J gave up 7 bases; unmatched junction bases: 7. This CDR3 has 15 residues. CDR1 is SGHNT, CDR2 YYREEE, per germline (reference sequence). The CDR3 loop reads CASSLSSGGVGEQYF. The CDR3 coding sequence is TGTGCCAGCAGCTTATCTAGCGGGGGGGTGGGTGAGCAGTACTTC. The full variable domain, in which reference TRBV5-4 and TRBJ2-7 provide the parts outside the CDR3, is ETGVTQSPTHLIKTRGQQVTLRCSSQSGHNTVSWYQQALGQGPQFIFQYYREEENGRGNFPPRFSGLQFPNYSSELNVNALELDDSALYLCASSLSSGGVGEQYFGPGTRLTVT.

The rearrangement links TRBV5-1 to TRBJ2-5, with 13 positions matching TRBD2. There are 18 residues in the CDR3. Germline V gene sequence: CDR1 SGHRS, CDR2 YFSETQ. The trim removed 4 bases at V and 5 bases at J, leaving 14 bases unmatched. The CDR3 nucleotides are TGCGCCAGCAGCGTTGGACTAGCGGGAGAATCCGACGGGGAGACCCAGTACTTC. Protein product: CASSVGLAGESDGETQYF.